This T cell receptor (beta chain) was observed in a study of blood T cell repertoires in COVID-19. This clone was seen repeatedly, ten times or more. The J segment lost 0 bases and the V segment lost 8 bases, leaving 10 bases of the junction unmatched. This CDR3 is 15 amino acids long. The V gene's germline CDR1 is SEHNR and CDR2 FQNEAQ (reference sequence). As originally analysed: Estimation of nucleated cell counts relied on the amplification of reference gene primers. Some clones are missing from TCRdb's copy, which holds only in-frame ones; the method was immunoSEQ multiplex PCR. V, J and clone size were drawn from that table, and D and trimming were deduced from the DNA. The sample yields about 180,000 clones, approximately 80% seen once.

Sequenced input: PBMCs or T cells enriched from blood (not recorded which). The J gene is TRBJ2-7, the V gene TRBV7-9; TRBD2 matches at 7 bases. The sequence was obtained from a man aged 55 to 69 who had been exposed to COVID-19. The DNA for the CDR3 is TGTGCCAGCCTCCATTGGGGGGGGAACTCCTACGAGCAGTACTTC. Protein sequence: CASLHWGGNSYEQYF.